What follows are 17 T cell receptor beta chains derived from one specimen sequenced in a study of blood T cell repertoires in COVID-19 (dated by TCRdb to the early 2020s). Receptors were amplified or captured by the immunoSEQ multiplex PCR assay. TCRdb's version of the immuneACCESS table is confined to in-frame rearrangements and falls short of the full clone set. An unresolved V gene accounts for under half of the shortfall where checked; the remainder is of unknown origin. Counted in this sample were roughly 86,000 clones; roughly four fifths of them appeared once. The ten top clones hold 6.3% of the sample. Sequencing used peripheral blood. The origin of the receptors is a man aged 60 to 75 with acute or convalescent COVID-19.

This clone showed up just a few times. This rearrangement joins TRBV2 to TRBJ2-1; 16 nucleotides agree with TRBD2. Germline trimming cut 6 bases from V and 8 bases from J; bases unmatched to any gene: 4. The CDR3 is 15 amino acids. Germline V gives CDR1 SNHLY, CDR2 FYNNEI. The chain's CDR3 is CASRGLAGGRYEQFF. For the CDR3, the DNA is TGTGCCAGCAGGGGACTAGCGGGGGGGCGGTATGAGCAGTTCTTC.

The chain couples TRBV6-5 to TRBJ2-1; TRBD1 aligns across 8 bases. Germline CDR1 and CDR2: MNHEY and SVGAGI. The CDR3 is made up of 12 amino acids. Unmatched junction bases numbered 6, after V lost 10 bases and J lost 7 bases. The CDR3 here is CATRQGSNEQFF. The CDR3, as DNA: TGTGCCACGAGACAGGGGAGTAATGAGCAGTTCTTC.

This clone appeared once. Written as DNA, the CDR3 is TGTGCCAGCTCACCTTATCAGGGGGCGAATATCTATGGCTACACCTTC. Amino acids: CASSPYQGANIYGYTF. J is TRBJ1-2 and V is TRBV18, with 8 nucleotides matching TRBD1. CDR1 is KGHSH and CDR2 is LQKENI in the germline V gene. V lost 3 bases, J lost 4 bases, and 10 bases stayed unmatched. This CDR3 is 16 amino acids long.

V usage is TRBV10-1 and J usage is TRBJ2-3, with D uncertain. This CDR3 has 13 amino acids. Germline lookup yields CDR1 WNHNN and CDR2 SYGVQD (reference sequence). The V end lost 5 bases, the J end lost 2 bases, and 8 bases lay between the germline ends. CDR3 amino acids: CASSKQFTDTQYF. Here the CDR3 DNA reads TGCGCCAGCAGTAAACAGTTCACAGATACGCAGTATTTT.

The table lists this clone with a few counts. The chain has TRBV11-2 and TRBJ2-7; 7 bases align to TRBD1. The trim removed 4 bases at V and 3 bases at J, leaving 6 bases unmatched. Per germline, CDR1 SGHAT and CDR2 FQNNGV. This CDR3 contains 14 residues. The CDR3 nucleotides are TGTGCCAGCAGCTCAGGACAGGCAGTCTACGAGCAGTACTTC. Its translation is CASSSGQAVYEQYF.

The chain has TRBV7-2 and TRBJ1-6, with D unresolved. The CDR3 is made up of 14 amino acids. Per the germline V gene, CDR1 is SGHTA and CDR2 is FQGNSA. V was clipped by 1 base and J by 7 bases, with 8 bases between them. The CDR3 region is CASSLVRQNSPLHF. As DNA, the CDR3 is TGTGCCAGCAGCTTAGTGAGGCAGAATTCACCCCTCCACTTT.

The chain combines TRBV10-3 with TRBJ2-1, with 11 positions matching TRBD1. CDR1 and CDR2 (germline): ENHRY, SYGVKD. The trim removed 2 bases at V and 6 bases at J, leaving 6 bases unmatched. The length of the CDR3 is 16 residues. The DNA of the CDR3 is TGTGCCATCAGTGAGGGGACAGGGGGTTTGGGCAATGAGCAGTTCTTC. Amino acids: CAISEGTGGLGNEQFF.

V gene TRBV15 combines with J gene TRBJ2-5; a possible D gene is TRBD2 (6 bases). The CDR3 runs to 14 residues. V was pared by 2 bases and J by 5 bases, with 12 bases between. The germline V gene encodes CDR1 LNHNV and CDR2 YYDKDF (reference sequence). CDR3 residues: CATSRPGERETQYF. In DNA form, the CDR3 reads TGTGCCACCAGCAGACCGGGGGAAAGGGAGACCCAGTACTTC.

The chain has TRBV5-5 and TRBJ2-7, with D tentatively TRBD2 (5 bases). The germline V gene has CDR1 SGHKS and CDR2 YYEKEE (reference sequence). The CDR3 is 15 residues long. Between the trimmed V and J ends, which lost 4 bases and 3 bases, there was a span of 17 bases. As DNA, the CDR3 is TGTGCCAGCAGCCCCTCGCAGGAGGTACGCTACGAGCAGTACTTC. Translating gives CASSPSQEVRYEQYF. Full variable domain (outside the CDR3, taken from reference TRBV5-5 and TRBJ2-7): DAGVTQSPTHLIKTRGQQVTLRCSPISGHKSVSWYQQVLGQGPQFIFQYYEKEERGRGNFPDRFSARQFPNYSSELNVNALLLGDSALYLCASSPSQEVRYEQYFGPGTRLTVT.

In DNA form, the CDR3 reads TGTGCCAGCAGTCTTGACAGAGACTATGGCTACACCTTC. Its translation: CASSLDRDYGYTF. The rearrangement joins TRBV28 to TRBJ1-2; perhaps TRBD1 as D (5 bases). Trimming cost V 5 bases and J 3 bases, with 10 bases left between them. Looked up from germline, CDR1 is MDHEN and CDR2 is SYDVKM. The CDR3 consists of 13 residues.

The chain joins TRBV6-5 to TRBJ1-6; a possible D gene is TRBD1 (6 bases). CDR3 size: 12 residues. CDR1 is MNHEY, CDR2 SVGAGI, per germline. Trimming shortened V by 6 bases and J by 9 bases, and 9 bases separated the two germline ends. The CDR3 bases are TGTGCCAGCAGGGCAGGGGTTTCACCCCTCCACTTT. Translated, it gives CASRAGVSPLHF.

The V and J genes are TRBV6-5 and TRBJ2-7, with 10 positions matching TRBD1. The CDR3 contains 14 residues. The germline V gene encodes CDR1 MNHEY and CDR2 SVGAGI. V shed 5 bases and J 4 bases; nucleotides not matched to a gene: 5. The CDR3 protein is CASSPGQGVYEQYF. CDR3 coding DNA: TGTGCCAGCAGTCCCGGACAGGGGGTGTACGAGCAGTACTTC.

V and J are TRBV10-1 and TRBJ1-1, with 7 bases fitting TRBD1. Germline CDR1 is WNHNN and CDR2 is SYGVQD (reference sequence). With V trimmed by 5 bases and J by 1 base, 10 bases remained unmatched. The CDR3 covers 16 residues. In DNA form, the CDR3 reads TGCGCCAGCAGTTCTGCCGGGACAGCCCAGAACACTGAAGCTTTCTTT. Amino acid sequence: CASSSAGTAQNTEAFF.

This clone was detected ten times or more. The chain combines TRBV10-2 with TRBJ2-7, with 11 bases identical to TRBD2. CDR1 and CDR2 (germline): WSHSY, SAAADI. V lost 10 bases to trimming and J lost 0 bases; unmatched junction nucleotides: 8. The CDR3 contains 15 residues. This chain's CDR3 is CAIRGTSGHSYEQYF. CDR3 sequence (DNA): TGCGCCATCAGGGGGACTAGCGGCCACTCCTACGAGCAGTACTTC.

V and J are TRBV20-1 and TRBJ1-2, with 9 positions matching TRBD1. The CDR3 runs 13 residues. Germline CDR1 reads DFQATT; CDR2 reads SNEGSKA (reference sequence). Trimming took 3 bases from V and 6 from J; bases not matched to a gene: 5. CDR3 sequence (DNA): TGCAGTGCTAGTCTACAGGGGGCGCATGGCTACACCTTC. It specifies CSASLQGAHGYTF.

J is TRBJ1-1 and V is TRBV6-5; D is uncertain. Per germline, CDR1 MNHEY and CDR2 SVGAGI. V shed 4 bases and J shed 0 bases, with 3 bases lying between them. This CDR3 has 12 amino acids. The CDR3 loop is CASSSVNTEAFF. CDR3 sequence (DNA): TGTGCCAGCAGTTCAGTGAACACTGAAGCTTTCTTT.

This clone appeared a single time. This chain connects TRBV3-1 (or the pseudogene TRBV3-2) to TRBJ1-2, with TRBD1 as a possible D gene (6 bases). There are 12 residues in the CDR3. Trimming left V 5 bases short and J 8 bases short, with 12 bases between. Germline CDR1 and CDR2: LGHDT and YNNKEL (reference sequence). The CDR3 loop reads CASSVTGGGYTF. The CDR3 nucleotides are TGTGCCAGCAGCGTGACAGGTGGAGGCTACACCTTC.